Listed here are 13 T cell receptor beta chains from one sample, sequenced in a study of radiotherapy plus CTLA-4 blockade in lung cancer. Assay used: immunoSEQ multiplex PCR; TCRdb lists only in-frame clones, some missing. The table lists roughly 42,000 clones, 79% of them singletons. Specimen: peripheral blood, collected from a patient treated with radiotherapy plus ipilimumab. The receptor source for this set is a human donor with non-small cell lung cancer that progressed on radiotherapy plus ipilimumab.

The rearrangement uses TRBV7-8 and TRBJ1-5, with D possibly TRBD1 on 5 matching bases. CDR1 is SGHVS, CDR2 FQNEAQ, per germline. This CDR3 region has 17 residues. Between the trimmed V and J ends, which lost 1 base and 0 bases, there was a span of 13 bases. CDR3 loop: CASSLEGQGISNQPQHF. The CDR3 nucleotides are TGTGCCAGCAGCTTAGAAGGCCAGGGCATTAGCAATCAGCCCCAGCATTTT. Full variable domain (missing parts from reference TRBV7-8 and TRBJ1-5): GAGVSQSPRYKVAKRGQDVALRCDPISGHVSLFWYQQALGQGPEFLTYFQNEAQLDKSGLPSDRFFAERPEGSVSTLKIQRTQQEDSAVYLCASSLEGQGISNQPQHFGDGTRLSIL.

The gene calls are TRBV6-5 and TRBJ1-6; D possibly corresponds to TRBD1 (6 bases). The CDR3 has 13 amino acids. Germline V gene lookup returns CDR1 MNHEY and CDR2 SVGAGI. The ends were cut back, 6 bases at V and 3 bases at J, with 6 bases in the middle. This chain's CDR3 is CASSRGYNSPLHF. The CDR3 coding sequence is TGTGCCAGCAGCAGGGGCTATAATTCACCCCTCCACTTT.

V and J are TRBV9 and TRBJ2-3, with 8 bases fitting TRBD2. CDR1 SGDLS and CDR2 YYNGEE come from the germline V gene. There are 16 residues in the CDR3. J was trimmed by 3 bases and V by 4 bases; bases with no gene match: 10. As DNA, the CDR3 is TGTGCCAGCAGCAAACTTACTAGCGGTGGGACAGATACGCAGTATTTT. This encodes CASSKLTSGGTDTQYF.

V gene TRBV7-6 combines with J gene TRBJ2-5; D gene uncertain. Germline V gene data show CDR1 as SGHVS and CDR2 as FNYEAQ. The CDR3 has 13 residues. Trimming removed 5 bases at V and 2 bases at J, with 9 bases between. The CDR3 reads CASSRGVQETQYF. DNA of the CDR3: TGTGCCAGCAGCCGAGGTGTACAAGAGACCCAGTACTTC.

The count of this clone is one. The gene calls are TRBV7-2 and TRBJ1-4, with D possibly being TRBD1 (5 bases). Germline values: CDR1 SGHTA, CDR2 FQGNSA. V lost 3 bases, J lost 7 bases, and 18 bases lay in between. The CDR3 runs 16 residues. CDR3 sequence reads: CASSLVTGGGGEKLFF. CDR3 nucleotide sequence: TGTGCCAGCAGCTTGGTGACTGGTGGGGGGGGTGAAAAACTGTTTTTT.

The chain carries TRBV7-9 and TRBJ1-1; 7 bases match TRBD1. The V segment lost 5 bases and the J segment 4 bases; nucleotides outside the gene matches: 7. The CDR3 consists of 14 residues. Germline CDR1 and CDR2: SEHNR and FQNEAQ (reference sequence). CDR3 coding DNA: TGTGCCAGCAGCGGAGGGGGCTGGGTCACTGAAGCTTTCTTT. It encodes CASSGGGWVTEAFF. Drawing the rest from reference TRBV7-9 and TRBJ1-1, the complete variable domain is DTGVSQNPRHKITKRGQNVTFRCDPISEHNRLYWYRQTLGQGPEFLTYFQNEAQLEKSRLLSDRFSAERPKGSFSTLEIQRTEQGDSAMYLCASSGGGWVTEAFFGQGTRLTVV.

The V gene is TRBV14, the J gene TRBJ1-5, with D possibly matching TRBD1 (6 bases). The CDR3 has 14 residues. V lost 3 bases to trimming and J lost 5 bases, with 11 bases between them. Germline CDR1 SGHDN, CDR2 FVKESK. In DNA, the CDR3 is TGTGCCAGCAGCCATACAGGGTACGATCAGCCCCAGCATTTT. Amino acids: CASSHTGYDQPQHF.

The V gene is TRBV11-2, the J gene TRBJ1-1, with D uncertain. Between the trimmed V and J ends, which lost 0 bases and 0 bases, there was a span of 8 bases. CDR1 is SGHAT, CDR2 FQNNGV, per germline. CDR3 length: 15 amino acids. The CDR3 spells CASSLDDGMNTEAFF. CDR3 DNA sequence: TGTGCCAGCAGCTTAGATGACGGGATGAACACTGAAGCTTTCTTT.

The chain has TRBV11-3 and TRBJ2-5, with D perhaps matching TRBD1 (6 bases). The CDR3 is made up of 15 amino acids. CDR1 is SGHNT and CDR2 is YENEEA in the germline V gene. V was pared by 0 bases and J by 1 base, with 9 bases between. In DNA form, the CDR3 reads TGTGCCAGCAGCTTAGATCAGACAGGCCAAGAGACCCAGTACTTC. It translates to CASSLDQTGQETQYF.

The chain is built from TRBV19 and TRBJ2-3; possible D gene TRBD1, 6 bases. V was pared by 10 bases and J by 4 bases, with 18 bases between. Germline CDR1 is LNHDA and CDR2 is SQIVND (reference sequence). The length of the CDR3 is 14 residues. In nucleotides, the CDR3 is TGTGCCACCGCACAGGGAGTCGGAGCAGATACGCAGTATTTT. It codes for CATAQGVGADTQYF.

This clone appeared a few times. The chain uses TRBV5-1 and TRBJ2-1; 7 bases map to TRBD1. The CDR3 is 15 residues long. The V gene's germline CDR1 is SGHRS and CDR2 YFSETQ. The trim removed 4 bases at V and 5 bases at J, leaving 9 bases unmatched. DNA for the CDR3: TGCGCCAGCAGCGTTATGGCAGGGGGAAACAATGAGCAGTTCTTC. As protein: CASSVMAGGNNEQFF. Supplemented by reference TRBV5-1 and TRBJ2-1, the full variable domain reads KAGVTQTPRYLIKTRGQQVTLSCSPISGHRSVSWYQQTPGQGLQFLFEYFSETQRNKGNFPGRFSGRQFSNSRSEMNVSTLELGDSALYLCASSVMAGGNNEQFFGPGTRLTVL.

This clone appeared a single time. This chain uses TRBV2 with TRBJ1-4, with TRBD1 as a possible D gene (5 bases). CDR3 length: 14 residues. Trimming stripped 6 bases from V and 0 bases from J, with 8 bases between. Germline CDR1 reads SNHLY; CDR2 reads FYNNEI. DNA for the CDR3: TGTGCCAGCAGGGCAGGGTCAACTAATGAAAAACTGTTTTTT. It codes for CASRAGSTNEKLFF.

V and J are TRBV29-1 and TRBJ2-3; D may be TRBD2 (6 bases). Germline lookup yields CDR1 SQVTM and CDR2 ANQGSEA. V gave up 3 bases and J gave up 2 bases, with 15 bases separating them. The CDR3 totals 15 residues. The CDR3 loop reads CSVEDGGENTDTQYF. In DNA form, the CDR3 reads TGCAGCGTTGAGGATGGCGGGGAAAACACAGATACGCAGTATTTT.